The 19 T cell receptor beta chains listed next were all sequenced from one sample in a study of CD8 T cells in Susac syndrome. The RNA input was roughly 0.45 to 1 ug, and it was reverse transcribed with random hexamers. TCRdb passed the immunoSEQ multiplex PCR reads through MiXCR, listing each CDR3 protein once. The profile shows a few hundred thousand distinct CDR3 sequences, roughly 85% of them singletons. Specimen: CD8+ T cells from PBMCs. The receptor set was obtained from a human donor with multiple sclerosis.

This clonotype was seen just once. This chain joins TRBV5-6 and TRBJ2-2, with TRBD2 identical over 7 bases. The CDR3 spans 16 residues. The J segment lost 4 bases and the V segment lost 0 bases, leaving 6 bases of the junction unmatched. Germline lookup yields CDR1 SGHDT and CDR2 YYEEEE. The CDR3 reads CASSLGLAGFTGELFF. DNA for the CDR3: TGTGCCAGCAGCTTGGGACTAGCCGGATTCACCGGGGAGCTGTTTTTT.

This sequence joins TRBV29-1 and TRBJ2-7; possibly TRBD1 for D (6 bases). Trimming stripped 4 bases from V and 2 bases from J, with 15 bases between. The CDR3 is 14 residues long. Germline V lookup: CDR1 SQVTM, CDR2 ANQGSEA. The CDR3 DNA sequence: TGCAGCGTTGCCGAGACAGGCCAGGCCTACGAGCAGTACTTC. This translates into CSVAETGQAYEQYF.

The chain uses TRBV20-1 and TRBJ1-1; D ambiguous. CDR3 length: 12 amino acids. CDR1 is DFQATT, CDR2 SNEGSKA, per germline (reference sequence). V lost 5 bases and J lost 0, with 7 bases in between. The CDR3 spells CSARLMNTEAFF. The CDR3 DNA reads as TGCAGTGCTCGACTGATGAACACTGAAGCTTTCTTT.

The CDR3 DNA follows: TGTGCCAGCAGTTTTGTTCCGGAAGAAGACCAGCAGCCAGATACGCAGTATTTT. This encodes CASSFVPEEDQQPDTQYF. V and J are TRBV6-2 or TRBV6-3 and TRBJ2-3, with unresolved D. From germline, CDR1 is MNHEY and CDR2 SVGEGT. This CDR3 comprises 18 residues. V lost 4 bases, J lost 4 bases, and 24 bases lay in between.

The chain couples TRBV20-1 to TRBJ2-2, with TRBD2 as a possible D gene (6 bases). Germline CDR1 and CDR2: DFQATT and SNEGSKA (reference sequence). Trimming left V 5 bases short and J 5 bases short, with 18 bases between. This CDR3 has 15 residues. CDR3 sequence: CSALCIRGGTGELFF. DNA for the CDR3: TGCAGTGCTTTGTGCATCCGAGGAGGGACCGGGGAGCTGTTTTTT.

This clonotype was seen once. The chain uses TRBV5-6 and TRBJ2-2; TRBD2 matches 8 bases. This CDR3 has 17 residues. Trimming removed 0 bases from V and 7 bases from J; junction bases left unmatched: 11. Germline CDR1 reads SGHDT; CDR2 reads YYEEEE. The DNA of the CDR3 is TGTGCCAGCAGCTTGGGTGCCCAGCGGGAGTGGATCGGGGAGCTGTTTTTT. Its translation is CASSLGAQREWIGELFF.

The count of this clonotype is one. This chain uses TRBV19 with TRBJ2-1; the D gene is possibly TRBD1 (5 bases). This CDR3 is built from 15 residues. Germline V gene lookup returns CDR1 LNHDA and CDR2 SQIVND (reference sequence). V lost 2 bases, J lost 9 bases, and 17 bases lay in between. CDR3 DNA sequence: TGTGCCAGTAGTATACCCAGGGAAGGGAAGGCTGAGCAGTTCTTC. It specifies CASSIPREGKAEQFF.

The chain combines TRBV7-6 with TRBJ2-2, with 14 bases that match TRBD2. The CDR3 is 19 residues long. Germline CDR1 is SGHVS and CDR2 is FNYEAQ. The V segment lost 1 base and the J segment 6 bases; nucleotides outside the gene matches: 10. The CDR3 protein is CASSLGIPGLAGAPGELFF. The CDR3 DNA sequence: TGTGCCAGCAGCTTAGGGATTCCGGGACTAGCGGGAGCCCCCGGGGAGCTGTTTTTT. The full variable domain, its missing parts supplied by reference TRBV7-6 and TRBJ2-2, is GAGVSQSPRYKVTKRGQDVALRCDPISGHVSLYWYRQALGQGPEFLTYFNYEAQQDKSGLPNDRFSAERPEGSISTLTIQRTEQRDSAMYRCASSLGIPGLAGAPGELFFGEGSRLTVL.

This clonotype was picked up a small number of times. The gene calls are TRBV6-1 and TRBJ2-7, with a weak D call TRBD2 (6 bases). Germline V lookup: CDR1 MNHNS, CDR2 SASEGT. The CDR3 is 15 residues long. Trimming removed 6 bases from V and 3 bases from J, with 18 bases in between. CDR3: CASSPVPGLGYEQYF. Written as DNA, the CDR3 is TGTGCCAGCAGCCCAGTCCCGGGACTCGGCTACGAGCAGTACTTC.

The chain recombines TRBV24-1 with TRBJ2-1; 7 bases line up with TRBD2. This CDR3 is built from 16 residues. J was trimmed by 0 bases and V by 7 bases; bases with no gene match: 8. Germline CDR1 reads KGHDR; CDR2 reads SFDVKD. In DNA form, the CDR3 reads TGTGCCACCAGCATCGGAGCGGGGTTCTCCTACAATGAGCAGTTCTTC. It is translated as CATSIGAGFSYNEQFF.

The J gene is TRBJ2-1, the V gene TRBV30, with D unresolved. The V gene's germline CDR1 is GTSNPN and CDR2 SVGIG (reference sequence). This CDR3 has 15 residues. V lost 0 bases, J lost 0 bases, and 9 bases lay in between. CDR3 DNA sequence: TGTGCCTGGAGTGTAGTATCGAGCTCCTACAATGAGCAGTTCTTC. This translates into CAWSVVSSSYNEQFF.

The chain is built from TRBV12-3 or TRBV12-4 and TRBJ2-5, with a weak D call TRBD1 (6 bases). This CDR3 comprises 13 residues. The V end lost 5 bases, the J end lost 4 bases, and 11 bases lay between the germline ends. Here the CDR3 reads CASSEDSPETQYF. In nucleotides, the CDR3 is TGTGCCAGCAGTGAGGACAGTCCAGAGACCCAGTACTTC.

The CDR3 region is CASTVLAGVEDTQYF. The CDR3 bases are TGTGCCAGCACCGTACTAGCGGGAGTCGAAGATACGCAGTATTTT. The chain links TRBV7-9 to TRBJ2-3, with 11 nucleotides matching TRBD2. Germline CDR1 reads SEHNR; CDR2 reads FQNEAQ (reference sequence). The CDR3 totals 15 residues. V lost 7 bases and J lost 5; bases outside the gene matches: 8. Variable domain in full (rest from reference TRBV7-9 and TRBJ2-3): DTGVSQNPRHKITKRGQNVTFRCDPISEHNRLYWYRQTLGQGPEFLTYFQNEAQLEKSRLLSDRFSAERPKGSFSTLEIQRTEQGDSAMYLCASTVLAGVEDTQYFGPGTRLTVL.

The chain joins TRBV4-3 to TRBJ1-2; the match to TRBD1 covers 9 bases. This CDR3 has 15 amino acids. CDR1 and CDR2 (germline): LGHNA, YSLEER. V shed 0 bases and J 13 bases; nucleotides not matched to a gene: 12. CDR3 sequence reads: CASSQDPGTGFPLTF. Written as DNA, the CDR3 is TGCGCCAGCAGCCAAGACCCCGGGACAGGGTTCCCCCTCACCTTC.

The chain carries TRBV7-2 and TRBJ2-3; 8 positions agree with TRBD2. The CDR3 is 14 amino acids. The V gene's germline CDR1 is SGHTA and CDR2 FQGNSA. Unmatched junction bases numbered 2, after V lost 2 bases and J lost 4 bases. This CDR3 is CASSLTGGPDTQYF. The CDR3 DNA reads TGTGCCAGCAGCTTAACGGGGGGGCCAGATACGCAGTATTTT.

CDR3 coding DNA: TGTGCCAGCGTGAGGACAGTCATGAACACTGAAGCTTTCTTT. This encodes CASVRTVMNTEAFF. The rearrangement uses TRBV6-2 or TRBV6-3 and TRBJ1-1; possible D gene TRBD1, 6 bases. This CDR3 comprises 14 residues. Germline CDR1 and CDR2: MNHEY and SVGEGT. V lost 8 bases and J 0 bases, leaving 13 bases between the germline ends.

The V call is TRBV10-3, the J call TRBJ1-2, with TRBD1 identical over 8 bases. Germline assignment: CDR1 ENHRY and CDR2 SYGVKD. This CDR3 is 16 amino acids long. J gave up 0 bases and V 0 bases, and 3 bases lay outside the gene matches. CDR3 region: CAISESGQGPNYGYTF. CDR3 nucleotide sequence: TGTGCCATCAGTGAGTCCGGACAGGGCCCTAACTATGGCTACACCTTC.

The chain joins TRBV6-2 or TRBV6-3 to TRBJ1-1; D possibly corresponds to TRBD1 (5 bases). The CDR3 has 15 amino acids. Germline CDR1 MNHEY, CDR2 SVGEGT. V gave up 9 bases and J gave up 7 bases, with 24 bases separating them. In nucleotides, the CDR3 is TGTGCCAGTCTCCGTCGGACACCCGCTTTTGGTGAAGCTTTCTTT. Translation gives CASLRRTPAFGEAFF.

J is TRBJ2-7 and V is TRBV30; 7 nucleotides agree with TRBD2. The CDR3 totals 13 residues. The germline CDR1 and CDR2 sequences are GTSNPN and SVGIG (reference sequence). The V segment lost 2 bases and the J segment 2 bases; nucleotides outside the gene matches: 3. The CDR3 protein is CAWSLAEPYEQYF. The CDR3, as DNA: TGTGCCTGGAGTCTAGCGGAACCCTACGAGCAGTACTTC.